This T cell receptor beta chain comes out of a study of T-cell memory formation after mild COVID-19. A few counts support this clonotype. The V and J ends lost 4 bases and 4 bases, in that order; junction bases with no gene match: 7. Per the germline V gene, CDR1 is SGHNT and CDR2 is YYREEE (reference sequence). There are 15 residues in the CDR3. TCRdb called the 5' RACE reads again in MiXCR, with one record for every CDR3 protein. Of some 450,000 distinct CDR3 sequences in the sample, around 20% are singletons; the top ten hold 8.4%. This chain links TRBV5-4 with TRBJ2-3; 9 bases line up with TRBD1. The sequenced sample was PBMCs or a T cell subset sorted from them (not recorded which). The TCR comes from an adult woman who had mild COVID-19 (a few samples of this study predate the infection). Cell type and time point are not known. CDR3 amino acids: CASSPGQGLADTQYF. DNA of the CDR3: TGTGCCAGCAGCCCGGGACAGGGACTGGCAGATACGCAGTATTTT.